This T cell receptor beta chain was recovered during a study of PD-L1 blockade in urothelial cancer. Study in general: Chemotherapy regimens numbering 0 to 3 had been given to patients. Blood gave a median approximately 150,000 T cells. General study points: TCR clonality was measured in pretreatment peripheral blood. Clonality below the median predicted better survival.

As for this clone: Its cognate antigen is unknown. This specimen includes other DNA sequences encoding the same CDR3.

Documented time point: peripheral blood 6 weeks after treatment start. There were between 1 and 8 samples from each patient, taken pretreatment and on-treatment. Method: immunoSEQ multiplex PCR; TCRdb's copy keeps in-frame clones and lacks some. The data show about 50,000 clones, about 90% seen once. This TCR came from a man aged 55 to 69 with urothelial cancer. The specimen comprised PBMCs, sampled around atezolizumab (anti-PD-L1) treatment.

In nucleotides, the CDR3 is TGTGCCAGCAGTTACGACAGAAGCTCCTATAATTCACCCCTCCACTTT. This sequence encodes CASSYDRSSYNSPLHF. The chain joins TRBV6-6 to TRBJ1-6; weak D call: TRBD1 (5 bases). This CDR3 has 16 residues. Trimming shortened V by 2 bases and J by 0 bases, and 8 bases separated the two germline ends. Germline-derived CDR1 and CDR2 are MNHNY and SVGAGI (reference sequence).